This TCR beta chain was documented in a study of T cell responses to AZD1222 COVID-19 vaccine. The method was immunoSEQ multiplex PCR; TCRdb's version includes in-frame clones alone and lacks a portion of them. The sample carries approximately 120,000 clones, roughly 93% recorded once. CDR1 is LNHDA and CDR2 is SQIVND in the germline V gene (reference sequence). The V segment lost 3 bases and the J segment 6 bases; nucleotides outside the gene matches: 10. This CDR3 is built from 15 residues. In this sample, this clone turned up once. V and J are TRBV19 and TRBJ2-7, with 8 positions matching TRBD1. The material sequenced was peripheral blood, taken on day 0 of AZD1222 vaccination. The sequence was collected from an adult in good health. The CDR3 DNA reads TGTGCCAGTAGTATCTCAGGGGGCAATCCCTCCGAGCAGTACTTC. Translated: CASSISGGNPSEQYF.